The 17 T cell receptor beta chains below come from one sample, sequenced in a study of T cell responses to AZD1222 COVID-19 vaccine. Some clones are missing from TCRdb's copy, which holds only in-frame ones; the method was immunoSEQ multiplex PCR. Among 150,000 to 160,000 clones, 85% to 95% were seen once, and the ten largest hold approximately 1.5%. The sequencing used peripheral blood, collected 28 days after the second AZD1222 dose. The receptor source for this set is an adult who received the AZD1222 COVID-19 vaccine.

This chain connects TRBV2 to TRBJ1-3, with D perhaps TRBD1 (6 bases). The CDR3 runs 15 residues. V was shortened by 7 bases and J by 0 bases, with 13 bases between the two germline ends. Looked up from germline, CDR1 is SNHLY and CDR2 is FYNNEI. The CDR3 is CASTNRGASGNTIYF. Here the CDR3 DNA reads TGTGCCAGCACCAATAGGGGGGCCTCTGGAAACACCATATATTTT. Drawing the rest from reference TRBV2 and TRBJ1-3, the complete variable domain is EPEVTQTPSHQVTQMGQEVILRCVPISNHLYFYWYRQILGQKVEFLVSFYNNEISEKSEIFDDQFSVERPDGSNFTLKIRSTKLEDSAMYFCASTNRGASGNTIYFGEGSWLTVV.

The gene calls are TRBV3-1 (or the pseudogene TRBV3-2) and TRBJ1-6; 9 positions agree with TRBD1. Losses at the gene ends were 4 bases for V and 7 bases for J; bases not matched to a gene: 8. Germline lookup yields CDR1 LGHDT and CDR2 YNNKEL (reference sequence). CDR3 size: 16 residues. In DNA, the CDR3 is TGTGCCAGCAGCCGAGCGACAGGGGGTCCCAATTCACCCCTCCACTTT. Translated, it gives CASSRATGGPNSPLHF.

The V and J genes are TRBV19 and TRBJ1-5; D unresolved. Trimming removed 9 bases at V and 9 bases at J, with 21 bases between. CDR3 size: 14 residues. Germline V gene sequence: CDR1 LNHDA, CDR2 SQIVND (reference sequence). The CDR3 coding sequence is TGTGCCAGCAGTCGAAATACCGAAAAAGGGCCCCAGCATTTT. Translation: CASSRNTEKGPQHF.

The chain combines TRBV18 with TRBJ2-5; the D gene is possibly TRBD1 (6 bases). The CDR3 has 13 residues. V was shortened by 3 bases and J by 4 bases, with 9 bases between the two germline ends. The germline V gene encodes CDR1 KGHSH and CDR2 LQKENI. The CDR3 reads CASSPGRGETQYF. The CDR3 DNA is TGTGCCAGCTCACCGGGCAGGGGAGAGACCCAGTACTTC.

The chain is built from TRBV27 and TRBJ1-4, with D tentatively TRBD1 (5 bases). The CDR3 is 14 residues long. Germline V gene data show CDR1 as MNHEY and CDR2 as SMNVEV (reference sequence). The germline V and J ends were trimmed by 3 bases and 10 bases, with 15 bases remaining between them. The CDR3 sequence: CASSFGGFATKLFF. In DNA form, the CDR3 reads TGTGCCAGCAGTTTCGGGGGTTTCGCTACAAAACTGTTTTTT.

The chain links TRBV5-1 to TRBJ1-2, with D maybe TRBD1 (6 bases). From germline, CDR1 is SGHRS and CDR2 YFSETQ. There are 15 residues in the CDR3. V gave up 6 bases and J gave up 5 bases, with 20 bases separating them. The CDR3 region is CASTRQARGVYGYTF. The CDR3 DNA reads TGCGCCAGCACAAGACAGGCTCGTGGGGTTTATGGCTACACCTTC.

This clone was counted between two and nine times. The V gene is TRBV21-1, the J gene TRBJ2-1; no DNA check was done on the table's D call, TRBD2. TRBV21-1 counts as a pseudogene. This CDR3 region has 16 residues. The chain's CDR3 is CASSKSAGGSSSEQFF. The DNA of the CDR3 is TGTGCCAGCAGCAAATCAGCGGGGGGTTCTTCCAGTGAGCAGTTCTTC.

V and J are TRBV19 and TRBJ2-1; 11 nucleotides line up with TRBD2. Trimming removed 3 bases from V and 10 bases from J; junction bases left unmatched: 23. The length of the CDR3 is 20 residues. The germline V gene has CDR1 LNHDA and CDR2 SQIVND (reference sequence). The CDR3 sequence is CASSMRRLGAVTSGTDEQFF. The CDR3 DNA is TGTGCCAGTAGTATGAGGAGATTGGGGGCAGTGACTAGCGGGACTGACGAGCAGTTCTTC.

This clone appeared a few times. The chain is built from TRBV11-1 and TRBJ2-5, with D possibly matching TRBD2 (5 bases). Trimming took off 5 bases at V and 5 bases at J, with 15 bases between the two ends. This CDR3 spans 14 amino acids. CDR1 is SGHAT, CDR2 FQDESV, per germline (reference sequence). The DNA for the CDR3 is TGTGCCAGCAGCAAATCTCGGGGATGGGAGACCCAGTACTTC. Encoded protein: CASSKSRGWETQYF.

The gene calls are TRBV2 and TRBJ2-5, with 11 bases aligning to TRBD1. J was trimmed by 3 bases and V by 6 bases; bases with no gene match: 3. The CDR3 spans 14 residues. Looked up from germline, CDR1 is SNHLY and CDR2 is FYNNEI. CDR3 sequence: CASRGTGGKETQYF. The CDR3 bases are TGTGCCAGCAGAGGGACAGGGGGTAAAGAGACCCAGTACTTC.

J is TRBJ1-1 and V is TRBV19; unclear D gene. Germline lookup yields CDR1 LNHDA and CDR2 SQIVND (reference sequence). The CDR3 covers 14 residues. V was shortened by 5 bases and J by 0 bases, with 10 bases between the two germline ends. CDR3 sequence: CASSPRVVNTEAFF. DNA of the CDR3: TGTGCCAGTAGTCCAAGGGTAGTGAACACTGAAGCTTTCTTT. The complete variable domain, with remaining parts taken from reference TRBV19 and TRBJ1-1, reads DGGITQSPKYLFRKEGQNVTLSCEQNLNHDAMYWYRQDPGQGLRLIYYSQIVNDFQKGDIAEGYSVSREKKESFPLTVTSAQKNPTAFYLCASSPRVVNTEAFFGQGTRLTVV.

The chain has TRBV4-1 and TRBJ1-2, with D maybe TRBD1 (6 bases). From germline, CDR1 is MGHRA and CDR2 YSYEKL. V lost 8 bases, J lost 7 bases, and 20 bases lay in between. CDR3 size: 14 residues. CDR3 sequence: CASRRGLAGAGYTF. In DNA, the CDR3 is TGCGCCAGCCGTCGGGGGCTAGCTGGCGCTGGCTACACCTTC.

This chain joins TRBV28 and TRBJ1-1; no clear D gene. The germline V and J ends were trimmed by 0 bases and 10 bases, with 12 bases remaining between them. This CDR3 contains 13 residues. Looked up from germline, CDR1 is MDHEN and CDR2 is SYDVKM. CDR3 loop: CASSLWTGGGAFF. The CDR3 DNA reads TGTGCCAGCAGTTTATGGACGGGAGGAGGAGCTTTCTTT.

The table lists this clone with a few counts. The rearrangement uses TRBV4-2 and TRBJ2-3; 13 bases agree with TRBD2. The germline V gene has CDR1 LGHNA and CDR2 YNFKEQ. V trimming: 2 bases; J trimming: 4 bases; junction bases outside the gene matches: 0. This CDR3 comprises 15 residues. CDR3 region: CASSQTSGGADTQYF. The CDR3, as DNA: TGTGCCAGCAGCCAAACTAGCGGGGGGGCAGATACGCAGTATTTT.

The V and J genes are TRBV5-1 and TRBJ1-4; no reliable D call. CDR3 length equals 12 residues. The V and J ends lost 5 bases and 4 bases respectively, with 6 bases between them. Per the germline V gene, CDR1 is SGHRS and CDR2 is YFSETQ. This chain's CDR3 is CASRTYNEKLFF. DNA of the CDR3: TGCGCCAGCAGGACGTATAATGAAAAACTGTTTTTT.

The rearrangement links TRBV10-3 to TRBJ1-1; D gene ambiguous. This CDR3 spans 11 amino acids. Trimming took 2 bases from V and 5 from J, leaving 3 bases between them. Germline V gives CDR1 ENHRY, CDR2 SYGVKD. CDR3 in DNA: TGTGCCATCAGTGAGAGGACTGAAGCTTTCTTT. Translating gives CAISERTEAFF.

This clone has a single count. This chain connects TRBV7-8 to TRBJ2-7, with D perhaps TRBD1 or TRBD2 (5 bases each). Germline V gene sequence: CDR1 SGHVS, CDR2 FQNEAQ. CDR3 length equals 14 residues. V was shortened by 4 bases and J by 6 bases, with 16 bases between the two germline ends. CDR3 residues: CASSWDRPLSEQYF. CDR3 nucleotide sequence: TGTGCCAGCAGCTGGGACCGACCTCTGAGCGAGCAGTACTTC. The whole variable domain, remainder taken from reference TRBV7-8 and TRBJ2-7, is GAGVSQSPRYKVAKRGQDVALRCDPISGHVSLFWYQQALGQGPEFLTYFQNEAQLDKSGLPSDRFFAERPEGSVSTLKIQRTQQEDSAVYLCASSWDRPLSEQYFGPGTRLTVT.